These T cell receptor beta chains were read from a single sample in a study of shared clonotypes between healthy human individuals. Libraries were prepared by immunoSEQ multiplex PCR; TCRdb keeps only in-frame clonotypes and omits some of them. Among about 1.9 million clones listed, 85% to 95% were seen once. The source material was naive CD8+ T cells from PBMCs. Receptor source: a man younger than 35 in good health. Some clones in this sample may be carry-over from other donors' samples. CDR3s include the opening cysteine and the closing phenylalanine or tryptophan. A D gene is named only where the DNA matches it firmly. Clone size is stated in some rows and not others, as once, few, many or a class when expanded.

>TRBJ2-1|NA|TRBV5-1|NA
TGCGCCAGCAGCCATCCAACTTTAGACGTTGAGCAGTTCTTC
CASSHPTLDVEQFF
>TRBJ2-1|TRBD2|TRBV10-3|once
TGTGCCATCAGTGAGTCATGGGGGGGCAATGAGCAGTTCTTC
CAISESWGGNEQFF
>TRBJ2-1|NA|TRBV28|NA
TGTGCCAGCAGCCGCTTTGAAGGGGGTGGCTACAATGAGCAGTTCTTC
CASSRFEGGGYNEQFF
>TRBJ1-5|TRBD1|TRBV6-6|NA
TGTGCCACCGAGGGACAGCCGGATCAGCCCCAGCATTTT
CATEGQPDQPQHF
>TRBJ1-5|NA|TRBV27|NA
TGTGCCAGCAGTCCGACAGTTTTTAGCAATCAGCCCCAGCATTTT
CASSPTVFSNQPQHF
>TRBJ2-3|NA|TRBV28|NA
TGTGCCAGCAGTTTTCTGGCAGATACGCAGTATTTT
CASSFLADTQYF
>TRBJ1-1|NA|TRBV28|NA
TGTGCCAGCTCTCAAGGGTGGGGATACACTGAAGCTTTCTTT
CASSQGWGYTEAFF
>TRBJ1-1|NA|TRBV19|NA
TGTGCCAGTAGTTTGACAGGTAACACTGAAGCTTTCTTT
CASSLTGNTEAFF
>TRBJ1-5|NA|TRBV7-8|NA
TGTGCCAGCAGCTTCAGGGTGAGCAATCAGCCCCAGCATTTT
CASSFRVSNQPQHF
>TRBJ1-2|TRBD1|TRBV5-8|NA
TGTGCCAGCAGCTTGGTATGGGACAGCACCAACTATGGCTACACCTTC
CASSLVWDSTNYGYTF
>TRBJ1-4|TRBD1|TRBV6-6|NA
TGTGCCAGCAGAATCGGTGACAGGGGGCTTCAGGAAGGACTGTTTTTT
CASRIGDRGLQEGLFF
>TRBJ2-2|NA|TRBV19|NA
TGTGCCAGTAGGGACCTTACGAACACCGGGGAGCTGTTTTTT
CASRDLTNTGELFF
>TRBJ2-1|TRBD2|TRBV7-6|NA
TGTGCCAGCAGCTCGCCTGGACTAGCCTTTTACAATGAGCAGTTCTTC
CASSSPGLAFYNEQFF
>TRBJ2-7|TRBD2|TRBV5-6|NA
TGTGCCAGCAGCTCCCCGACTAGCGGGAACCCCTACGAGCAGTACTTC
CASSSPTSGNPYEQYF
>TRBJ1-3|NA|TRBV7-3|NA
TGTGCCAAGAAAACAGGGAAAGGGATATACGGAAACACCATATATTTT
CAKKTGKGIYGNTIYF
>TRBJ2-3|TRBD1|TRBV7-3|NA
TGTGCCAGCGCTGAAGACAGGGGGCGATCAGATACGCAGTATTTT
CASAEDRGRSDTQYF
>TRBJ1-5|NA|TRBV5-6|NA
TGTGCCAGCAGCTTGGCGGTTAGCAATCAGCCCCAGCATTTT
CASSLAVSNQPQHF
>TRBJ2-7|NA|TRBV7-8|NA
TGTGCCAGCAGCCCCCTCGGAACAGGGCTCTCCTACGAGCAGTACTTC
CASSPLGTGLSYEQYF
>TRBJ2-2|NA|TRBV7-3|NA
TGTGCCAGCAGCGCCTGGGCCCAAGGGGGGGAGCTGTTTTTT
CASSAWAQGGELFF
>TRBJ2-3|NA|TRBV13|NA
TGTGCCAGCAGCGGCCGGGACTCCCTTGATAGAGATACGCAGTATTTT
CASSGRDSLDRDTQYF